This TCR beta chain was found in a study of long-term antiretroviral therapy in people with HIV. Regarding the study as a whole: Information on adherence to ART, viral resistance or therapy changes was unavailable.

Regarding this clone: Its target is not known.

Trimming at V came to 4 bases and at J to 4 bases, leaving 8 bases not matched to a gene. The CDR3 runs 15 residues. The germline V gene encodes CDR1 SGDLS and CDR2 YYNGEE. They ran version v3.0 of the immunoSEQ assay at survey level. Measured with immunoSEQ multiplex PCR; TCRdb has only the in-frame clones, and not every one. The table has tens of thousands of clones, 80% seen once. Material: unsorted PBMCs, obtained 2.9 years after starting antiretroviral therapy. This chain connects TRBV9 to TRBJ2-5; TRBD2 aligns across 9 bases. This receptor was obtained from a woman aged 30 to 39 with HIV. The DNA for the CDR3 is TGTGCCAGCAGCCCCTGGGGGACTAGCACAGAGACCCAGTACTTC. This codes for CASSPWGTSTETQYF.